A single sample is the source of the 6 T cell receptor beta chains below, sequenced in a study of low-dose radiotherapy and immunotherapy resistance in tumors. First-strand cDNA relied on TRAV- and TRBV-specific primers spanning alpha and beta chains. Over about 19 PCR cycles, TCRs were amplified from a constant-region primer and V-primer adapter. A single record per CDR3 protein comes from TCRdb applying MiXCR to the reads. The sample shows about 10,000 distinct CDR3 sequences, 65% of them seen only once. The receptor source for this set is a human donor with advanced metastatic prostate, ovarian, gallbladder or colorectal cancer (not recorded which). This table probably holds off-target reads from a library built for another chain.

The gene calls are TRBV30 and TRBJ2-7, with TRBD1 matching over 8 bases. The length of the CDR3 is 15 residues. Trimming cost V 5 bases and J 2 bases; bases outside gene matches: 11. Germline V gene sequence: CDR1 GTSNPN, CDR2 SVGIG (reference sequence). The CDR3 here is CAWSPDREVTYEQYF. CDR3 DNA sequence: TGTGCCTGGTCCCCGGACAGGGAAGTGACCTACGAGCAGTACTTC.

The J gene is TRBJ1-1, the V gene TRBV18; a possible D gene is TRBD1 (6 bases). The CDR3 has 14 amino acids. V lost 7 bases to trimming and J lost 1 base, with 13 bases between them. CDR1 and CDR2 from the germline V gene are KGHSH and LQKENI. The CDR3 nucleotides are TGTGCCAGCTTACCGGGGGGACAGAACACTGAAGCTTTCTTT. Its translation: CASLPGGQNTEAFF.

The chain is built from TRBV13 and TRBJ1-6; D gene ambiguous. Trimming stripped 5 bases from V and 10 bases from J, with 18 bases between. Germline lookup yields CDR1 PRHDT and CDR2 FYEKMQ (reference sequence). This CDR3 is 15 amino acids long. CDR3 region: CASSRSKEILSPLHF. In nucleotides, the CDR3 is TGTGCCAGCAGCCGGTCCAAGGAAATCCTCTCACCCCTCCACTTT.

The CDR3 loop is CASSIGLYSNQPQHF. The CDR3 region has the DNA TGTGCCAGTAGTATTGGGTTATATAGCAATCAGCCCCAGCATTTT. J is TRBJ1-5 and V is TRBV19, with D uncertain. The CDR3 is 15 residues long. Trimming took 3 bases from V and 0 from J, leaving 9 bases between them. Germline CDR1 reads LNHDA; CDR2 reads SQIVND (reference sequence).

J is TRBJ1-5 and V is TRBV5-1; D call uncertain. Germline loops: CDR1 SGHRS, CDR2 YFSETQ. The CDR3 totals 15 residues. Between the trimmed V and J ends, which lost 0 bases and 0 bases, there was a span of 7 bases. CDR3 nucleotide sequence: TGCGCCAGCAGCTTGGACCCGGTTAGCAATCAGCCCCAGCATTTT. Amino acids: CASSLDPVSNQPQHF.

This clonotype was seen only a few times. The chain employs TRBV14 and TRBJ1-2; D uncertain. Trimming stripped 4 bases from V and 7 bases from J, with 19 bases between. Germline assignment: CDR1 SGHDN and CDR2 FVKESK. The CDR3 has 15 amino acids. CDR3 coding DNA: TGTGCCAGCAGCCCATTCCGCGTTGCGGCATCTGGCTACACCTTC. It codes for CASSPFRVAASGYTF.